The 32 T cell receptor beta chains below all came from one sample that was sequenced in a study of shared clonotypes between healthy human individuals. Profiled with immunoSEQ multiplex PCR; TCRdb holds only in-frame clones, not every one. This table holds millions of clones, more than 85% found once. Sample: naive CD4+ T cells from PBMCs. Subset of the sample: CD45RA+ positively selected. The receptor source for this set is a man between 18 and 35 years old in good health. Some clones in this sample may be carry-over from other donors' samples.

The chain is built from TRBV18 and TRBJ2-5; 12 nucleotides match TRBD2. V shed 2 bases, J shed 4 bases, and the junction held 5 bases outside the gene matches. Germline loops: CDR1 KGHSH, CDR2 LQKENI. The CDR3 covers 16 residues. The CDR3 DNA is TGTGCCAGCTCACCATCCCAGACTAGCGGGAGAGAGACCCAGTACTTC. This codes for CASSPSQTSGRETQYF.

V is TRBV7-9 and J is TRBJ2-5, with a weak D call TRBD2 (6 bases). Matching the DNA end better, TRBJ2-7 makes the J call doubtful. The germline V gene encodes CDR1 SEHNR and CDR2 FQNEAQ (reference sequence). The length of the CDR3 is 15 residues. The CDR3 reads CASRPRGGGTDEQYF. For the CDR3, the DNA is TGTGCCAGCAGACCCCGCGGTGGCGGGACGGACGAGCAGTACTTC.

The J gene is TRBJ2-1, the V gene TRBV28; TRBD2 aligns across 14 bases. After removal of 4 bases from V and 2 bases from J, the junction contained 16 bases not matched to a gene. Germline V gives CDR1 MDHEN, CDR2 SYDVKM. This CDR3 has 21 residues. The CDR3 DNA is TGTGCCAGCAGTTCCGCCCCCCTGACTAGCGGGAGGGCCGTCCCCTACAATGAGCAGTTCTTC. It yields the protein CASSSAPLTSGRAVPYNEQFF.

This clone appeared a single time. The chain uses TRBV27 and TRBJ2-7; 9 nucleotides align to TRBD1. The CDR3 length is 16 residues. Losses at the gene ends were 3 bases for V and 2 bases for J; bases not matched to a gene: 8. The germline gives CDR1 MNHEY, CDR2 SMNVEV (reference sequence). The CDR3 loop is CASSFLRGDRAYEQYF. CDR3 nucleotide sequence: TGTGCCAGCAGTTTTCTCAGGGGGGACAGGGCCTACGAGCAGTACTTC.

The chain has TRBV5-1 and TRBJ2-2, with D perhaps matching TRBD1 (5 bases). This CDR3 contains 14 residues. V was pared by 6 bases and J by 1 base, with 10 bases between. CDR1 is SGHRS and CDR2 is YFSETQ in the germline V gene. Here the CDR3 reads CASNPTGNTGELFF. The CDR3 DNA reads TGCGCCAGCAACCCAACAGGGAACACCGGGGAGCTGTTTTTT. The variable domain in full, completed from reference TRBV5-1 and TRBJ2-2, reads KAGVTQTPRYLIKTRGQQVTLSCSPISGHRSVSWYQQTPGQGLQFLFEYFSETQRNKGNFPGRFSGRQFSNSRSEMNVSTLELGDSALYLCASNPTGNTGELFFGEGSRLTVL.

This clone was observed a handful of times. The chain joins TRBV5-6 to TRBJ1-2; TRBD1 matches at 7 bases. Per germline, CDR1 SGHDT and CDR2 YYEEEE. The CDR3 has 14 amino acids. The ends lost 2 bases at V and 8 bases at J; junction bases unmatched: 9. The CDR3 here is CASSLGQVVGGYTF. The CDR3, as DNA: TGTGCCAGCAGCTTAGGACAGGTGGTTGGGGGCTACACCTTC.

The rearrangement joins TRBV5-1 to TRBJ2-3; TRBD2 matches at 13 bases. The V segment lost 0 bases and the J segment 4 bases; nucleotides outside the gene matches: 5. The CDR3 contains 17 residues. Germline V lookup: CDR1 SGHRS, CDR2 YFSETQ. The CDR3 nucleotides are TGCGCCAGCAGCTTGGAGGGACTAGCGGGAATCGCAGATACGCAGTATTTT. It yields the protein CASSLEGLAGIADTQYF.

The J gene is TRBJ1-1, the V gene TRBV2, with D maybe TRBD1 (5 bases). The CDR3 consists of 15 residues. CDR1 is SNHLY, CDR2 FYNNEI, per germline. The V end was cut by 2 bases, the J end by 3 bases, with 13 bases between. The CDR3 here is CASSEQGLGYTEAFF. In DNA, the CDR3 is TGTGCCAGCAGTGAACAGGGCCTAGGTTACACTGAAGCTTTCTTT.

The J gene is TRBJ2-7, the V gene TRBV10-2; 12 bases fit TRBD1. CDR1 and CDR2 (germline): WSHSY, SAAADI. V lost 7 bases, J lost 3 bases, and 7 bases stayed unmatched. The CDR3 length is 15 residues. CDR3 sequence (DNA): TGCGCCAGCAAGAGGGACAGGGGGCCGTACTACGAGCAGTACTTC. Protein: CASKRDRGPYYEQYF.

The rearrangement links TRBV7-6 to TRBJ2-1; either TRBD1 or TRBD2 may supply D (5 bases each). V lost 5 bases and J lost 8, with 13 bases in between. The CDR3 runs 13 residues. The germline V gene encodes CDR1 SGHVS and CDR2 FNYEAQ. CDR3 residues: CASSERGFDEQFF. The CDR3 DNA follows: TGTGCCAGCAGCGAGAGGGGTTTCGATGAGCAGTTCTTC.

CDR3 in DNA: TGTGCCAGCAAGGCTAGCGGGAGGACCGGGGAGCTGTTTTTT. Protein: CASKASGRTGELFF. The chain couples TRBV28 to TRBJ2-2, with 11 bases fitting TRBD2. The length of the CDR3 is 14 residues. V lost 7 bases and J lost 5; bases outside the gene matches: 3. Germline CDR1 and CDR2: MDHEN and SYDVKM. Filled out from reference TRBV28 and TRBJ2-2, the complete variable domain reads DVKVTQSSRYLVKRTGEKVFLECVQDMDHENMFWYRQDPGLGLRLIYFSYDVKMKEKGDIPEGYSVSREKKERFSLILESASTNQTSMYLCASKASGRTGELFFGEGSRLTVL.

The V call is TRBV20-1, the J call TRBJ2-4; D may be TRBD1 or TRBD2 (5 bases each). Germline CDR1 and CDR2: DFQATT and SNEGSKA (reference sequence). V was pared by 3 bases and J by 13 bases, with 10 bases between. The CDR3 covers 10 residues. The CDR3 protein is CSASWDRQYF. The CDR3 DNA reads as TGCAGTGCTAGTTGGGACCGCCAGTACTTC.

The genes are TRBV10-3 and TRBJ2-7; 10 bases agree with TRBD2. The CDR3 has 17 residues. V trimming: 5 bases; J trimming: 4 bases; junction bases outside the gene matches: 14. CDR1 and CDR2 from the germline V gene are ENHRY and SYGVKD. CDR3 protein: CAISPGGTSGIGYEQYF. Written as DNA, the CDR3 is TGTGCCATCAGTCCCGGGGGAACTAGCGGGATTGGTTACGAGCAGTACTTC.

The V gene is TRBV28, the J gene TRBJ2-5; 14 bases match TRBD2. The J call is doubtful: the DNA matches TRBJ2-7 better. Germline CDR1 reads MDHEN; CDR2 reads SYDVKM. The CDR3 is made up of 14 amino acids. CDR3 protein: CASRGTSGRSEQYF. In DNA, the CDR3 is TGTGCCAGCAGGGGGACTAGCGGGAGAAGCGAGCAGTACTTC.

V is TRBV7-8 and J is TRBJ2-7; D is undetermined. The CDR3 is made up of 12 amino acids. Trimming took off 4 bases at V and 2 bases at J, with 6 bases between the two ends. From germline, CDR1 is SGHVS and CDR2 FQNEAQ. CDR3 DNA sequence: TGTGCCAGCAGCTATAGAGCCTACGAGCAGTACTTC. Encoded protein: CASSYRAYEQYF. Looking up the rest from reference TRBV7-8 and TRBJ2-7 gives the full variable domain: GAGVSQSPRYKVAKRGQDVALRCDPISGHVSLFWYQQALGQGPEFLTYFQNEAQLDKSGLPSDRFFAERPEGSVSTLKIQRTQQEDSAVYLCASSYRAYEQYFGPGTRLTVT.

This clone was counted between two and nine times. The chain combines TRBV11-2 with TRBJ1-5, with no clear D. V was trimmed by 2 bases and J by 3 bases, leaving 2 bases between them. Germline CDR1 is SGHAT and CDR2 is FQNNGV. The CDR3 is made up of 12 amino acids. The CDR3 here is CASSLINQPQHF. The CDR3 DNA is TGTGCCAGCAGCTTAATCAATCAGCCCCAGCATTTT.

The rearrangement uses TRBV6-6 and TRBJ1-3, with a weak D call TRBD1 (5 bases). The CDR3 extends over 12 amino acids. Trimming removed 6 bases at V and 4 bases at J, with 7 bases between. Germline CDR1 reads MNHNY; CDR2 reads SVGAGI (reference sequence). CDR3 nucleotide sequence: TGTGCCAGCAGGGGGGAGGGAAACACCATATATTTT. Its protein is CASRGEGNTIYF.

Note on this clone: A single base separates this from a much larger clone, so it may be a read error. The chain uses TRBV11-2 and TRBJ2-1; 9 positions agree with TRBD2. This CDR3 is built from 15 residues. Trimming removed 2 bases from V and 4 bases from J; junction bases left unmatched: 3. Per the germline V gene, CDR1 is SGHAT and CDR2 is FQNNGV. CDR3 protein: CASSLSGLAYNEQFF. The CDR3 region has the DNA TGTGCCAGCAGCTTATCGGGACTAGCTTACAATGAGCAGTTCTTC.

With respect to this clone: At one boundary the junction diverges from the germline segment, which might be a read error. The genes are TRBV13 and TRBJ2-1, with 9 bases aligning to TRBD1. The CDR3 has 15 amino acids. The germline V gene encodes CDR1 PRHDT and CDR2 FYEKMQ (reference sequence). CDR3 sequence (DNA): TGTGCCAGCAGCCTAGGGACAGGGAAGAGCGATGAGCAGTTCTTC. It codes for CASSLGTGKSDEQFF.

With respect to this clone: This sample includes further DNA sequences coding for the same CDR3. The V call is TRBV15, the J call TRBJ2-3; TRBD1 might be the D (5 bases). Germline CDR1 and CDR2: LNHNV and YYDKDF (reference sequence). V lost 0 bases, J lost 4 bases, and 5 bases lay in between. This CDR3 is built from 13 residues. The CDR3 DNA sequence: TGTGCCACCAGCAGAGACAGGGCAGATACGCAGTATTTT. Its translation is CATSRDRADTQYF.

This sequence joins TRBV6-6 and TRBJ2-2, with TRBD2 as a possible D gene (6 bases). The length of the CDR3 is 13 residues. V shed 11 bases and J shed 8 bases, with 18 bases lying between them. The germline V gene encodes CDR1 MNHNY and CDR2 SVGAGI (reference sequence). The DNA for the CDR3 is TGTGCCCTCAAAGGTCCCGGAGGGGGGGAGCTGTTTTTT. Encoded protein: CALKGPGGGELFF.

V gene TRBV7-9 combines with J gene TRBJ1-1; 9 bases align to TRBD1. The CDR3 is made up of 14 amino acids. V gave up 5 bases and J gave up 5 bases; unmatched junction bases: 6. Per germline, CDR1 SEHNR and CDR2 FQNEAQ (reference sequence). Written as DNA, the CDR3 is TGTGCCAGCAGCGTGTCCGGGACAGGGACTGAAGCTTTCTTT. It specifies CASSVSGTGTEAFF.

This chain joins TRBV5-1 and TRBJ1-1; 8 bases align to TRBD1. The CDR3 totals 16 residues. Germline CDR1 and CDR2: SGHRS and YFSETQ. V was clipped by 5 bases and J by 4 bases; unmatched bases: 13. CDR3 sequence: CASSFISRGQGTEAFF. CDR3 DNA: TGCGCCAGCAGTTTTATATCCAGGGGGCAGGGCACTGAAGCTTTCTTT.

V and J are TRBV5-1 and TRBJ2-7; D uncertain. This CDR3 is 15 amino acids long. V was pared by 1 base and J by 7 bases, with 18 bases between. Germline CDR1 SGHRS, CDR2 YFSETQ. The CDR3 region is CASSLTVGGVGEQYF. DNA for the CDR3: TGCGCCAGCAGCTTGACGGTGGGCGGAGTCGGTGAGCAGTACTTC.

Only a few counts were recorded for this clone. The rearrangement joins TRBV5-4 to TRBJ2-2; no firm D call. Germline CDR1 is SGHNT and CDR2 is YYREEE (reference sequence). The CDR3 is 13 amino acids. Deletions cut 1 base from V and 7 bases from J, with 8 bases between. In DNA form, the CDR3 reads TGTGCCAGCAGCTTGTTCAAAAACGGGGAGCTGTTTTTT. Its translation is CASSLFKNGELFF. The whole variable domain, filled in from reference TRBV5-4 and TRBJ2-2, reads ETGVTQSPTHLIKTRGQQVTLRCSSQSGHNTVSWYQQALGQGPQFIFQYYREEENGRGNFPPRFSGLQFPNYSSELNVNALELDDSALYLCASSLFKNGELFFGEGSRLTVL.

The chain employs TRBV7-6 and TRBJ2-5, with TRBD1 as a possible D gene (6 bases). Germline V gives CDR1 SGHVS, CDR2 FNYEAQ. The CDR3 has 15 residues. The ends were cut back, 5 bases at V and 5 bases at J, with 18 bases in the middle. Here the CDR3 reads CASSKTGPAGETQYF. DNA for the CDR3: TGTGCCAGCAGCAAAACAGGGCCCGCCGGCGAGACCCAGTACTTC. The variable domain in full, with the rest retrieved from reference TRBV7-6 and TRBJ2-5, is GAGVSQSPRYKVTKRGQDVALRCDPISGHVSLYWYRQALGQGPEFLTYFNYEAQQDKSGLPNDRFSAERPEGSISTLTIQRTEQRDSAMYRCASSKTGPAGETQYFGPGTRLLVL.

The chain joins TRBV28 to TRBJ2-7; a possible D gene is TRBD1 (5 bases). Germline assignment: CDR1 MDHEN and CDR2 SYDVKM. This CDR3 region has 14 residues. V was trimmed by 2 bases and J by 2 bases, leaving 10 bases between them. CDR3 protein: CASSLNRPPYEQYF. In DNA form, the CDR3 reads TGTGCCAGCAGTTTAAACAGGCCCCCCTACGAGCAGTACTTC.

The chain recombines TRBV29-1 with TRBJ2-7; 9 positions agree with TRBD1. The CDR3 extends over 14 amino acids. The junction had 9 bases not matched to a gene; V was cut back by 6 bases and J by 3 bases. Per the germline V gene, CDR1 is SQVTM and CDR2 is ANQGSEA. The CDR3 is CSVGPTGGIYEQYF. The DNA for the CDR3 is TGCAGCGTGGGACCGACAGGGGGAATCTACGAGCAGTACTTC.

The DNA for the CDR3 is TGTGCCAGCAGTGACCGGGGCAGACCCTACGAGCAGTACTTC. Translated, it gives CASSDRGRPYEQYF. The J gene is TRBJ2-7, the V gene TRBV2; D is perhaps TRBD1 or TRBD2 (5 bases each). The V end lost 3 bases, the J end lost 2 bases, and 11 bases lay between the germline ends. CDR1 SNHLY and CDR2 FYNNEI come from the germline V gene. The CDR3 contains 14 residues.

J is TRBJ1-3 and V is TRBV25-1; D perhaps matches TRBD1 (5 bases). The V end lost 6 bases, the J end lost 0 bases, and 12 bases lay between the germline ends. This CDR3 spans 15 amino acids. In germline, CDR1 is MGHDK, CDR2 SYGVNS. The CDR3 spells CASRKTGRSGNTIYF. The CDR3 DNA sequence: TGTGCCAGCAGGAAAACAGGCCGCTCTGGAAACACCATATATTTT.

This chain joins TRBV30 and TRBJ2-7, with 9 bases that match TRBD1. Per the germline V gene, CDR1 is GTSNPN and CDR2 is SVGIG (reference sequence). With V trimmed by 2 bases and J by 5 bases, 4 bases remained unmatched. This CDR3 is 13 amino acids long. The CDR3, as DNA: TGTGCCTGGAGTCTTGGGACAGGGAACGAGCAGTACTTC. It is translated as CAWSLGTGNEQYF.

This clone came up once. The genes are TRBV28 and TRBJ1-6, with 7 bases fitting TRBD1. The V gene end was trimmed by 10 bases and the J gene end by 7 bases; junction bases not matched to a gene: 13. The CDR3 has 15 amino acids. Germline V gives CDR1 MDHEN, CDR2 SYDVKM. The CDR3 nucleotides read TGTGCCACCAGGGGGGCCGGGACAGTAAATTCACCCCTCCACTTT. Translating gives CATRGAGTVNSPLHF.